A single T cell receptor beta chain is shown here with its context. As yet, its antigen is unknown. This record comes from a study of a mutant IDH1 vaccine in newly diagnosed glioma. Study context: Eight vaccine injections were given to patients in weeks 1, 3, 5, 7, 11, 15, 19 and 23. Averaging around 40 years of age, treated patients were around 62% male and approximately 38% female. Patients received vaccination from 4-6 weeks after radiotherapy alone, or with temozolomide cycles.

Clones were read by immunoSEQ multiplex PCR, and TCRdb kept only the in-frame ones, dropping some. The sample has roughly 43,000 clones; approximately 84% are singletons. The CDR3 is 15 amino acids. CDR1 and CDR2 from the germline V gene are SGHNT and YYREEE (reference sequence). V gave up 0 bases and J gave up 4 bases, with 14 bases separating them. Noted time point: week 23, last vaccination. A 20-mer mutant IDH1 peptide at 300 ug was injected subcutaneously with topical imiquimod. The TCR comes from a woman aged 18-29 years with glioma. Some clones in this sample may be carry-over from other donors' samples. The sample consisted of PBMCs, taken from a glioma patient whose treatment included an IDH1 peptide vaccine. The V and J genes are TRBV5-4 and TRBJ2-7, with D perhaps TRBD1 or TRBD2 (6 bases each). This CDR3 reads CASSLEGGRRYEQYF. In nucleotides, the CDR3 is TGTGCCAGCAGCTTGGAAGGGGGGCGAAGATACGAGCAGTACTTC. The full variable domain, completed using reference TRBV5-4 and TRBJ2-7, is ETGVTQSPTHLIKTRGQQVTLRCSSQSGHNTVSWYQQALGQGPQFIFQYYREEENGRGNFPPRFSGLQFPNYSSELNVNALELDDSALYLCASSLEGGRRYEQYFGPGTRLTVT.